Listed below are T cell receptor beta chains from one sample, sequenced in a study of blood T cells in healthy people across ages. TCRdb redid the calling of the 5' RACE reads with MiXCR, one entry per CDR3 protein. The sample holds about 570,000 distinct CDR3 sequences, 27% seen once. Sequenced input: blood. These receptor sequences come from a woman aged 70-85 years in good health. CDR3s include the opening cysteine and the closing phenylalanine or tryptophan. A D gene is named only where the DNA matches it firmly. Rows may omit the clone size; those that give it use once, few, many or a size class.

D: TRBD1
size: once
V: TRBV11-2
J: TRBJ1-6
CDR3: CASSLMNRGTYNSPLHF
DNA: TGTGCCAGCAGCTTAATGAACAGGGGAACCTATAATTCACCCCTCCACTTT

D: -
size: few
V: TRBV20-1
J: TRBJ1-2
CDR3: CSARVAGEDYGYTF
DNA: TGCAGTGCTAGAGTGGCAGGGGAGGACTATGGCTACACCTTC

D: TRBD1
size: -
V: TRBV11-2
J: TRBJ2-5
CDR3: CASSSQTGVTEIQYF
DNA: TGTGCCAGCAGCTCTCAGACAGGGGTTACGGAGATCCAGTACTTC

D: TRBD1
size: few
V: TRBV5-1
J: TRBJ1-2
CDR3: CASSLPSGGSGYTF
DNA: TGCGCCAGCAGCTTGCCGTCAGGGGGCTCTGGCTACACCTTC

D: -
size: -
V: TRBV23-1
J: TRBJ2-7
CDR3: CASSQWGRDTYEQYF
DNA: TGCGCCAGCAGTCAATGGGGCAGGGATACCTACGAGCAGTACTTC

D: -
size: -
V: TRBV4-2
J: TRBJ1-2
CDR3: CASSQEGGLGGYTF
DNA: TGTGCCAGCAGCCAAGAGGGGGGATTAGGTGGCTACACCTTC

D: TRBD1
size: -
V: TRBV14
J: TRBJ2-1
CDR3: CASSQIGTGFYNEQFF
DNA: TGTGCCAGCAGCCAAATTGGGACAGGGTTCTACAATGAGCAGTTCTTC

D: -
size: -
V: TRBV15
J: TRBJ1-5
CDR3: CATSRGGDQPQHF
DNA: TGTGCCACCAGCAGAGGGGGGGACCAGCCCCAGCATTTT

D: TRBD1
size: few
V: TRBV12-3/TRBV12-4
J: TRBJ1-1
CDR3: CASSSRRQGGTEAFF
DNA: TGTGCCAGCAGTAGCCGGCGACAGGGGGGTACTGAAGCTTTCTTT

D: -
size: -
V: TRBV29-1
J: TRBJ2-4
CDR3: CSAAGTGKNIQYF
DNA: TGCAGCGCCGCCGGGACGGGTAAAAACATTCAGTACTTC

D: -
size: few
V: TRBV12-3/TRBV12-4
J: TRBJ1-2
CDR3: CASRRRGWGNYGYTF
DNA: TGTGCCAGCAGGCGTCGCGGCTGGGGGAACTATGGCTACACCTTC

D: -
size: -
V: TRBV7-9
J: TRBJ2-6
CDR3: CASSVKGGANVLTF
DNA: TGTGCCAGCAGCGTTAAAGGGGGGGCCAACGTCCTGACTTTC

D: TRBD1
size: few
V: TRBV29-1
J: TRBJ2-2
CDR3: CSAGGGRGQTGELFF
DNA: TGCAGCGCTGGGGGCGGCAGGGGGCAAACCGGGGAGCTGTTTTTT

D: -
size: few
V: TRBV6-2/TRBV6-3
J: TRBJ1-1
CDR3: CASSYYSGGTEAFF
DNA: TGTGCCAGCAGTTATTACAGTGGGGGTACTGAAGCTTTCTTT

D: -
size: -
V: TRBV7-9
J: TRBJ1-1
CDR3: CASSPEEGGGTEAFF
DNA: TGTGCCAGCAGCCCGGAGGAGGGGGGGGGCACTGAAGCTTTCTTT

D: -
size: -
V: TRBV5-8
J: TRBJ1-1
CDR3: CASSAGIDLEAFF
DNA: TGTGCCAGCAGCGCGGGGATTGACCTTGAAGCTTTCTTT

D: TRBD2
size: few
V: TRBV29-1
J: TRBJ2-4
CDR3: CSVGAGVNIQYF
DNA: TGCAGCGTTGGGGCGGGGGTAAACATTCAGTACTTC

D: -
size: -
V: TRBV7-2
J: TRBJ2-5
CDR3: CASSWGQAVQETQYF
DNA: TGTGCCAGCAGCTGGGGACAAGCGGTCCAAGAGACCCAGTACTTC

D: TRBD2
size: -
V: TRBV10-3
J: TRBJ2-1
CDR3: CAISGGSSYNEQFF
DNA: TGTGCCATCAGTGGCGGGAGCTCCTACAATGAGCAGTTCTTC

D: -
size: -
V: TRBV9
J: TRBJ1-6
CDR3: CASSDGNRNSPLHF
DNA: TGTGCCAGCAGCGATGGCAACCGGAATTCACCCCTCCATTTT

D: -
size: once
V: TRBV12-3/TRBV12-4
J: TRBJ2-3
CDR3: CASISSDTQYF
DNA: TGTGCCAGCATTTCGTCCGATACGCAGTATTTT

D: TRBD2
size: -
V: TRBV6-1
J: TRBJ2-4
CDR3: CASSGIASSGVVKNIQYF
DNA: TGTGCCAGCAGCGGGATTGCCTCGAGCGGGGTGGTCAAAAACATTCAGTACTTC

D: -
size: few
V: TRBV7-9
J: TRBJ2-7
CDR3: CASSLEVGSYEQYF
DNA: TGTGCCAGCAGCTTAGAAGTCGGCTCCTACGAGCAGTACTTC

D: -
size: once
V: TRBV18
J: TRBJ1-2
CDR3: CASSPPFDRNYGYTF
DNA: TGTGCCAGCTCACCACCGTTCGACAGGAACTATGGCTACACCTTC

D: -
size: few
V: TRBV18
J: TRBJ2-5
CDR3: CASSPTTPSGSETQYF
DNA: TGTGCCAGCTCACCAACGACCCCGAGCGGCTCTGAGACCCAGTACTTC

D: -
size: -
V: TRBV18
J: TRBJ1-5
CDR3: CASSRLLGEAQPQHF
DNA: TGTGCCAGCTCCCGATTATTGGGAGAGGCTCAGCCCCAGCATTTT

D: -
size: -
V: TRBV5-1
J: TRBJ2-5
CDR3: CATSPSLQETQYF
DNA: TGCGCCACCAGCCCTAGCTTACAAGAGACCCAGTACTTC

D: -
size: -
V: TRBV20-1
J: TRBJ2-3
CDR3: CSAWGSGSTDMQYF
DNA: TGCAGTGCTTGGGGTAGCGGAAGCACAGATATGCAGTATTTT

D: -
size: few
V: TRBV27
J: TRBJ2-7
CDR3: CASSLKRESVYEQYF
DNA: TGTGCCAGCAGTTTAAAACGAGAGTCAGTATACGAGCAGTACTTC